Following are 32 T cell receptor beta chains from one sample sequenced in a study of T cell changes during pregnancy in multiple sclerosis. The protocol was immunoSEQ multiplex PCR, while the TCRdb copy is restricted to in-frame clones and leaves out a portion. The sample lists around 100,000 clones, around 90% occurring once. Sequencing was performed on peripheral blood, taken in the second trimester of pregnancy. These receptor sequences come from a female donor with multiple sclerosis, enrolled in a pregnancy study.

This clone occurred a few times. The rearrangement links TRBV7-2 to TRBJ1-5; possible D gene TRBD1, 5 bases. Looked up from germline, CDR1 is SGHTA and CDR2 is FQGNSA. Trimming removed 3 bases at V and 11 bases at J, with 23 bases between. The CDR3 has 16 amino acids. The DNA for the CDR3 is TGTGCCAGCAGCTTCTTCGCCTCCGGGGGAATCTTGGCCCAGCATTTT. Translating gives CASSFFASGGILAQHF.

This chain uses TRBV6-5 with TRBJ2-7; D is possibly TRBD2 (5 bases). Germline CDR1 and CDR2: MNHEY and SVGAGI. V gave up 2 bases and J gave up 2 bases, with 7 bases separating them. CDR3 size: 13 residues. DNA for the CDR3: TGTGCCAGCAGTTACGCCGGGGCCTACGAGCAGTACTTC. This gives the protein CASSYAGAYEQYF.

This clone has more than one count but fewer than ten. The chain has TRBV5-6 and TRBJ2-2, with D perhaps matching TRBD2 (5 bases). The germline V and J ends were trimmed by 7 bases and 3 bases, with 13 bases remaining between them. Looked up from germline, CDR1 is SGHDT and CDR2 is YYEEEE. This CDR3 comprises 14 residues. The CDR3 region is CASLWGADTGELFF. The CDR3 nucleotides are TGTGCCAGCCTGTGGGGAGCGGACACCGGGGAGCTGTTTTTT.

The chain couples TRBV28 to TRBJ1-1; perhaps TRBD1 as D (5 bases). CDR1 is MDHEN, CDR2 SYDVKM, per germline. The CDR3 has 12 residues. Deletions cut 6 bases from V and 3 bases from J, with 8 bases between. For the CDR3, the DNA is TGTGCCAGCAGAGGGACTTACACTGAAGCTTTCTTT. This sequence encodes CASRGTYTEAFF.

The CDR3, as DNA: TGTGCCAGCACCCAGGGGTGGGGCGGGGAGCTGTTTTTT. Residues: CASTQGWGGELFF. This chain uses TRBV25-1 with TRBJ2-2, with TRBD1 as a possible D gene (6 bases). Germline values: CDR1 MGHDK, CDR2 SYGVNS. The V end lost 7 bases, the J end lost 7 bases, and 13 bases lay between the germline ends. The CDR3 is 13 amino acids.

The V call is TRBV2, the J call TRBJ2-1, with 9 bases identical to TRBD2. The CDR3 loop spans 16 amino acids. CDR1 SNHLY and CDR2 FYNNEI come from the germline V gene. The J segment lost 5 bases and the V segment lost 0 bases, leaving 5 bases of the junction unmatched. CDR3 nucleotide sequence: TGTGCCAGCAGTGAAGCGCGACTAGCGGAGAACAATGAGCAGTTCTTC. It codes for CASSEARLAENNEQFF.

CDR3 sequence: CASSPPGTGNTEAFF. The CDR3 nucleotides are TGTGCCAGCAGTCCCCCCGGGACAGGGAACACTGAAGCTTTCTTT. The chain joins TRBV28 to TRBJ1-1; 8 positions match TRBD1. Losses at the gene ends were 5 bases for V and 1 base for J; bases not matched to a gene: 6. CDR3 length equals 15 residues. The germline V gene has CDR1 MDHEN and CDR2 SYDVKM.

The V call is TRBV19, the J call TRBJ2-7; TRBD2 aligns across 7 bases. The trim removed 3 bases at V and 2 bases at J, leaving 7 bases unmatched. The CDR3 is made up of 15 amino acids. Germline values: CDR1 LNHDA, CDR2 SQIVND (reference sequence). The CDR3 bases are TGTGCCAGTAGTATGTCAAGCGGGGCCGCCTACGAGCAGTACTTC. Translated: CASSMSSGAAYEQYF.

The gene calls are TRBV7-3 and TRBJ2-2, with 8 bases that match TRBD2. The CDR3 runs to 15 residues. CDR1 SGHTA and CDR2 FQGTGA come from the germline V gene. The trim removed 5 bases at V and 8 bases at J, leaving 10 bases unmatched. In DNA, the CDR3 is TGTGCCAGCAGCCAATCGGGCGGGAGGCTGGGGGAGCTGTTTTTT. It specifies CASSQSGGRLGELFF.

The genes are TRBV9 and TRBJ1-2, with a possible D match to TRBD1 (6 bases). Germline V gene sequence: CDR1 SGDLS, CDR2 YYNGEE. The CDR3 extends over 12 amino acids. Trimming removed 3 bases at V and 5 bases at J, with 8 bases between. The CDR3 sequence: CASSAGVYGYTF. The CDR3 nucleotides are TGTGCCAGCAGCGCAGGGGTTTATGGCTACACCTTC.

This clone was counted a few times. The chain uses TRBV19 and TRBJ1-2; tentative D call: TRBD1 (5 bases). The CDR3 has 15 amino acids. V shed 7 bases and J shed 7 bases, with 22 bases lying between them. CDR1 and CDR2 from the germline V gene are LNHDA and SQIVND (reference sequence). CDR3 nucleotides: TGTGCCAGTACTACCCCCGGGAGAGGGGTCGGTGGCTACACCTTC. It codes for CASTTPGRGVGGYTF.

The chain recombines TRBV27 with TRBJ2-7, with 12 positions matching TRBD2. The CDR3 consists of 16 residues. V shed 6 bases and J 0 bases; nucleotides not matched to a gene: 6. Germline V CDR1 and CDR2: MNHEY, SMNVEV (reference sequence). CDR3 sequence (DNA): TGTGCCAGCAGCCGCCCGACTAGCGGGGGCTCCTACGAGCAGTACTTC. Residues: CASSRPTSGGSYEQYF.

V usage is TRBV18 and J usage is TRBJ2-1, with 7 bases lining up with TRBD2. There are 16 residues in the CDR3. The germline V gene has CDR1 KGHSH and CDR2 LQKENI. The J segment lost 7 bases and the V segment lost 1 base, leaving 10 bases of the junction unmatched. CDR3 nucleotide sequence: TGTGCCAGCTCACCACACAAAGCGGGATCTGGTAATGAGCAGTTCTTC. Translating it yields CASSPHKAGSGNEQFF. Based on the CDR3 plus reference TRBV18 and TRBJ2-1, the full variable domain is NAGVMQNPRHLVRRRGQEARLRCSPMKGHSHVYWYRQLPEEGLKFMVYLQKENIIDESGMPKERFSAEFPKEGPSILRIQQVVRGDSAAYFCASSPHKAGSGNEQFFGPGTRLTVL.

The chain has TRBV4-1 and TRBJ1-3; 7 bases are a match to TRBD1. CDR1 and CDR2 from the germline V gene are MGHRA and YSYEKL. The length of the CDR3 is 17 residues. The junction had 5 bases not matched to a gene; V was cut back by 0 bases and J by 0 bases. CDR3 DNA: TGCGCCAGCAGCCAAGATCCCGGGACAGACTCTGGAAACACCATATATTTT. It is translated as CASSQDPGTDSGNTIYF.

The chain couples TRBV30 to TRBJ2-3, with 9 bases aligning to TRBD2. From germline, CDR1 is GTSNPN and CDR2 SVGIG (reference sequence). This CDR3 is 13 amino acids long. Trimming removed 7 bases from V and 4 bases from J; junction bases left unmatched: 6. This CDR3 reads CASGKREADTQYF. CDR3 in DNA: TGTGCCTCGGGTAAGCGGGAGGCAGATACGCAGTATTTT.

This sequence joins TRBV13 and TRBJ2-5, with D perhaps TRBD2 (6 bases). Trimming took off 2 bases at V and 9 bases at J, with 10 bases between the two ends. Germline V CDR1 and CDR2: PRHDT, FYEKMQ (reference sequence). CDR3 size: 12 residues. The DNA of the CDR3 is TGTGCCAGCAGCTTAACGGGAGCCGCCCAGTACTTC. It codes for CASSLTGAAQYF.

This sequence joins TRBV11-3 and TRBJ2-5; the D gene is possibly TRBD2 (5 bases). The germline V and J ends were trimmed by 5 bases and 7 bases, with 14 bases remaining between them. The CDR3 length is 13 residues. From germline, CDR1 is SGHNT and CDR2 YENEEA. CDR3 in amino acids: CASSPSGSGTQYF. The DNA of the CDR3 is TGTGCCAGCAGCCCATCGGGGTCGGGGACCCAGTACTTC.

V and J are TRBV30 and TRBJ1-2; TRBD1 matches 9 bases. The V gene end was trimmed by 0 bases and the J gene end by 6 bases; junction bases not matched to a gene: 2. This CDR3 region has 13 residues. CDR1 GTSNPN and CDR2 SVGIG come from the germline V gene (reference sequence). The CDR3 nucleotides are TGTGCCTGGAGTGTAGGACAGGGGAATGGCTACACCTTC. Amino acids: CAWSVGQGNGYTF.

The rearrangement joins TRBV7-9 to TRBJ1-2; D is unresolved. The CDR3 contains 14 residues. Per the germline V gene, CDR1 is SEHNR and CDR2 is FQNEAQ (reference sequence). Trimming shortened V by 5 bases and J by 3 bases, and 13 bases separated the two germline ends. The chain's CDR3 is CASSPQAPYYGYTF. DNA of the CDR3: TGTGCCAGCAGCCCCCAAGCCCCTTACTATGGCTACACCTTC.

This chain joins TRBV19 and TRBJ2-3, with a tentative D call TRBD1 (5 bases). The V gene's germline CDR1 is LNHDA and CDR2 SQIVND (reference sequence). V lost 9 bases and J 6 bases, leaving 22 bases between the germline ends. The CDR3 has 15 amino acids. CDR3 in amino acids: CASREKARPRDTQYF. The CDR3 DNA reads as TGTGCCAGCAGGGAAAAGGCTAGGCCCAGGGATACGCAGTATTTT.

The chain links TRBV7-9 to TRBJ2-1, with D possibly matching TRBD2 (5 bases). The V and J ends lost 1 base and 8 bases respectively, with 12 bases between them. Germline V gene data show CDR1 as SEHNR and CDR2 as FQNEAQ (reference sequence). CDR3 length equals 14 residues. The CDR3 DNA reads as TGTGCCAGCAGCTTAGTGACCCTCGGGGATGAGCAGTTCTTC. Translation gives CASSLVTLGDEQFF.

This clone was counted only a few times. V gene TRBV19 combines with J gene TRBJ2-3, with 11 bases aligning to TRBD2. The germline V gene has CDR1 LNHDA and CDR2 SQIVND (reference sequence). V lost 9 bases, J lost 1 base, and 12 bases stayed unmatched. The CDR3 consists of 17 residues. CDR3 protein: CASRTVAGGPGTDTQYF. As DNA, the CDR3 is TGTGCCAGCCGGACGGTAGCGGGAGGGCCGGGCACAGATACGCAGTATTTT.

The chain combines TRBV25-1 with TRBJ2-5, with D perhaps matching TRBD2 (6 bases). V was pared by 3 bases and J by 4 bases, with 15 bases between. Germline V gene lookup returns CDR1 MGHDK and CDR2 SYGVNS. This CDR3 is built from 15 residues. CDR3 nucleotide sequence: TGTGCCAGCAGTGACTCGGGACTGGGAGGAGAGACCCAGTACTTC. Protein product: CASSDSGLGGETQYF.

The genes are TRBV29-1 and TRBJ2-1; perhaps TRBD2 as D (6 bases). This CDR3 is built from 16 residues. Germline loops: CDR1 SQVTM, CDR2 ANQGSEA. Trimming removed 7 bases at V and 4 bases at J, with 23 bases between. This CDR3 reads CSDPGTDPFLYNEQFF. The CDR3 coding sequence is TGCAGCGACCCCGGGACTGACCCTTTCTTGTACAATGAGCAGTTCTTC.

This chain joins TRBV9 and TRBJ2-2; tentatively, D is TRBD1 (6 bases). Germline lookup yields CDR1 SGDLS and CDR2 YYNGEE. V gave up 0 bases and J gave up 7 bases, with 7 bases separating them. CDR3 length: 13 residues. The CDR3 sequence is CASSVVGGGELFF. CDR3 sequence (DNA): TGTGCCAGCAGCGTAGTAGGGGGCGGGGAGCTGTTTTTT.

V and J are TRBV28 and TRBJ2-7; 8 bases line up with TRBD2. This CDR3 comprises 14 residues. Germline CDR1 and CDR2: MDHEN and SYDVKM. With V trimmed by 7 bases and J by 2 bases, 7 bases remained unmatched. The CDR3 region has the DNA TGTGCCAGCACCTTAGCGGGGTCCACCTACGAGCAGTACTTC. Its translation is CASTLAGSTYEQYF.

This clone was detected once. V and J are TRBV28 and TRBJ1-5, with a possible D match to TRBD1 (6 bases). V dropped 5 bases and J dropped 1 base, with 15 bases sitting between them. CDR1 and CDR2 from the germline V gene are MDHEN and SYDVKM. The CDR3 is 16 amino acids. The CDR3 nucleotides read TGTGCCAGCAGTCCGCAACAGGGACGGAGCAATCAGCCCCAGCATTTT. Translated, it gives CASSPQQGRSNQPQHF.

CDR3 in amino acids: CASSPRQGLGTSQPQHF. CDR3 DNA sequence: TGTGCCAGCAGCCCAAGACAGGGTTTGGGGACGAGCCAGCCCCAGCATTTT. J is TRBJ1-5 and V is TRBV28; 7 positions match TRBD1. The CDR3 loop spans 17 amino acids. CDR1 is MDHEN, CDR2 SYDVKM, per germline. V shed 6 bases, J shed 7 bases, and the junction held 18 bases outside the gene matches.

V is TRBV2 and J is TRBJ1-6; 7 nucleotides match TRBD1. This CDR3 comprises 15 residues. The germline V gene has CDR1 SNHLY and CDR2 FYNNEI. J gave up 9 bases and V 5 bases, and 10 bases lay outside the gene matches. CDR3 residues: CASSNNRGNLSPLHF. Here the CDR3 DNA reads TGTGCCAGCAGTAATAACAGGGGAAACCTTTCACCCCTCCACTTT.

This chain links TRBV5-1 with TRBJ2-7, with 12 positions matching TRBD1. Germline CDR1 is SGHRS and CDR2 is YFSETQ. V gave up 2 bases and J gave up 7 bases; unmatched junction bases: 10. The CDR3 has 16 amino acids. CDR3 nucleotides: TGCGCCAGCAGCTTCCGGTCGGGACAGGGGGCAGGAGAGCAGTACTTC. Its protein is CASSFRSGQGAGEQYF. Full variable domain (missing parts from reference TRBV5-1 and TRBJ2-7): KAGVTQTPRYLIKTRGQQVTLSCSPISGHRSVSWYQQTPGQGLQFLFEYFSETQRNKGNFPGRFSGRQFSNSRSEMNVSTLELGDSALYLCASSFRSGQGAGEQYFGPGTRLTVT.

CDR3 nucleotide sequence: TGTGCCAGTAGTATAGAGGGGACAACGAACACTGAAGCTTTCTTT. It specifies CASSIEGTTNTEAFF. The V gene is TRBV19, the J gene TRBJ1-1; tentative D call: TRBD1 (6 bases). The CDR3 consists of 15 residues. V lost 0 bases, J lost 1 base, and 9 bases lay in between. Germline lookup yields CDR1 LNHDA and CDR2 SQIVND (reference sequence).

The V call is TRBV4-2, the J call TRBJ2-7; perhaps TRBD2 as D (6 bases). The V end was cut by 3 bases, the J end by 6 bases, with 21 bases between. The CDR3 loop spans 16 amino acids. Germline CDR1 reads LGHNA; CDR2 reads YNFKEQ. CDR3 protein: CASSQVAGFGGVEQYF. As DNA, the CDR3 is TGTGCCAGCAGCCAGGTTGCCGGGTTCGGGGGAGTCGAGCAGTACTTC.